These 26 T cell receptor beta chains were all obtained from the same sample, sequenced in a study of T cells after posttransplantation cyclophosphamide. Method: immunoSEQ multiplex PCR; TCRdb's copy keeps in-frame clones and lacks some. The sample shows tens of thousands of clones, 93% of them seen only once. The sequenced material came from PBMCs. Receptors originate from a woman aged 30 to 39 in good health and a related stem cell transplant donor.

The CDR3 here is CSVEPGQSTDTQYF. The CDR3 region has the DNA TGCAGCGTTGAACCCGGACAGAGCACAGATACGCAGTATTTT. V gene TRBV29-1 combines with J gene TRBJ2-3; TRBD1 might be the D (6 bases). The CDR3 runs 14 residues. Germline V gives CDR1 SQVTM, CDR2 ANQGSEA. Trimming removed 2 bases at V and 0 bases at J, with 9 bases between.

CDR3 in amino acids: CASRTIQGAGDEAFF. The DNA for the CDR3 is TGTGCCAGCCGCACGATACAGGGGGCTGGCGATGAAGCTTTCTTT. The chain has TRBV28 and TRBJ1-1, with 9 bases matching TRBD1. V lost 8 bases and J lost 7; bases outside the gene matches: 14. This CDR3 contains 15 residues. Germline-derived CDR1 and CDR2 are MDHEN and SYDVKM.

V usage is TRBV5-4 and J usage is TRBJ1-6; D remains ambiguous. Germline values: CDR1 SGHNT, CDR2 YYREEE (reference sequence). This CDR3 is 17 amino acids long. V was cut by 3 bases and J by 0 bases, with 13 bases left in between. DNA for the CDR3: TGTGCCAGCAGCTGGTGGGTACGTGTCTCCTATAATTCACCCCTCCACTTT. It yields the protein CASSWWVRVSYNSPLHF.

This chain uses TRBV7-8 with TRBJ2-7; no reliable D call. V was cut by 5 bases and J by 0 bases, with 11 bases left in between. The CDR3 is 14 residues long. The germline V gene has CDR1 SGHVS and CDR2 FQNEAQ. The chain's CDR3 is CASSPIQSSYEQYF. For the CDR3, the DNA is TGTGCCAGCAGCCCGATACAAAGCTCCTACGAGCAGTACTTC.

The chain couples TRBV15 to TRBJ1-4; possible D gene TRBD1, 5 bases. Germline V lookup: CDR1 LNHNV, CDR2 YYDKDF (reference sequence). V lost 3 bases, J lost 6 bases, and 8 bases lay in between. The CDR3 contains 13 residues. CDR3 nucleotides: TGTGCCACCAGCAGGGGGACGGATGAAAAACTGTTTTTT. Amino acids: CATSRGTDEKLFF.

The gene calls are TRBV5-5 and TRBJ1-1, with D uncertain. CDR3 length equals 13 residues. Trimming took 1 base from V and 0 from J, leaving 4 bases between them. Germline-derived CDR1 and CDR2 are SGHKS and YYEKEE (reference sequence). The CDR3 reads CASSLLLNTEAFF. In nucleotides, the CDR3 is TGTGCCAGCAGCTTGCTCCTGAACACTGAAGCTTTCTTT.

The chain joins TRBV2 to TRBJ1-1; D is unresolved. The V end was cut by 4 bases, the J end by 3 bases, with 15 bases between. This CDR3 comprises 15 residues. Germline CDR1 and CDR2: SNHLY and FYNNEI. CDR3 DNA: TGTGCCAGCAGTGTTTTAGGTCGGGGTTACACTGAAGCTTTCTTT. It codes for CASSVLGRGYTEAFF.

The V call is TRBV19, the J call TRBJ2-5, with 12 bases matching TRBD2. This CDR3 has 18 amino acids. Germline CDR1 LNHDA, CDR2 SQIVND (reference sequence). Trimming cost V 1 base and J 3 bases; bases outside gene matches: 9. The CDR3 here is CASSIGAGLAGMEETQYF. CDR3 nucleotides: TGTGCCAGTAGTATAGGGGCCGGACTAGCGGGAATGGAAGAGACCCAGTACTTC.

The rearrangement links TRBV7-2 to TRBJ2-1, with 10 bases aligning to TRBD2. CDR1 and CDR2 (germline): SGHTA, FQGNSA. There are 16 residues in the CDR3. After removal of 5 bases from V and 0 bases from J, the junction contained 4 bases not matched to a gene. CDR3 sequence (DNA): TGTGCCAGCAGCGACGGACTAGCGGCCTCCTACAATGAGCAGTTCTTC. This codes for CASSDGLAASYNEQFF.

The sample holds a few counts of this clone. The chain couples TRBV28 to TRBJ1-3; no clear D. The CDR3 sequence is 15 residues long. Per germline, CDR1 MDHEN and CDR2 SYDVKM. The germline V and J ends were trimmed by 5 bases and 1 base, with 12 bases remaining between them. The CDR3 loop is CASSPPVGSGNTIYF. CDR3 bases: TGTGCCAGCAGTCCACCCGTCGGATCTGGAAACACCATATATTTT.

The chain employs TRBV4-2 and TRBJ2-1; a possible D gene is TRBD2 (6 bases). The CDR3 contains 16 residues. The germline gives CDR1 LGHNA, CDR2 YNFKEQ. Trimming pared 4 bases from V and 3 bases from J, leaving 16 bases between. This chain's CDR3 is CASSPAGLRDYNEQFF. The CDR3 nucleotides read TGTGCCAGCAGCCCGGCGGGACTCAGGGACTACAATGAGCAGTTCTTC.

This sequence joins TRBV5-1 and TRBJ2-5; 8 bases match TRBD1. This CDR3 contains 16 residues. From germline, CDR1 is SGHRS and CDR2 YFSETQ. With 2 bases clipped from V and 5 bases from J, the junction kept 11 bases outside the gene matches. DNA of the CDR3: TGCGCCAGCAGCTTCGGAGGATCAGGGGGCCAGGAGACCCAGTACTTC. It translates to CASSFGGSGGQETQYF. Filled out from reference TRBV5-1 and TRBJ2-5, the complete variable domain reads KAGVTQTPRYLIKTRGQQVTLSCSPISGHRSVSWYQQTPGQGLQFLFEYFSETQRNKGNFPGRFSGRQFSNSRSEMNVSTLELGDSALYLCASSFGGSGGQETQYFGPGTRLLVL.

V and J are TRBV9 and TRBJ1-6; 7 nucleotides agree with TRBD1. Germline CDR1 SGDLS, CDR2 YYNGEE. J gave up 7 bases and V 0 bases, and 4 bases lay outside the gene matches. This CDR3 is built from 15 residues. CDR3 DNA: TGTGCCAGCAGCGTAGGGGGACAGTCAAATTCACCCCTCCACTTT. Translating gives CASSVGGQSNSPLHF.

V is TRBV18 and J is TRBJ1-3; D is perhaps TRBD1 (6 bases). The CDR3 loop spans 15 amino acids. Trimming cost V 3 bases and J 2 bases, with 11 bases left between them. Per the germline V gene, CDR1 is KGHSH and CDR2 is LQKENI. The DNA for the CDR3 is TGTGCCAGCTCACCTGCGGGGGCGCCTGGAAACACCATATATTTT. Translated: CASSPAGAPGNTIYF.

The chain combines TRBV5-1 with TRBJ2-7; D tentatively fits TRBD1 or TRBD2 (5 bases each). This CDR3 has 15 residues. CDR1 SGHRS and CDR2 YFSETQ come from the germline V gene. V was clipped by 3 bases and J by 3 bases, with 16 bases between them. The CDR3, as DNA: TGCGCCAGCAGCTCAACCGGGACGGTTTTCTACGAGCAGTACTTC. It yields the protein CASSSTGTVFYEQYF.

This chain connects TRBV5-1 to TRBJ1-1, with 7 bases identical to TRBD1. Germline assignment: CDR1 SGHRS and CDR2 YFSETQ. Germline trimming cut 3 bases from V and 2 bases from J; bases unmatched to any gene: 10. There are 16 residues in the CDR3. CDR3 nucleotide sequence: TGCGCCAGCAGCTCCGAATCGACAGGGCCAAACACTGAAGCTTTCTTT. It is translated as CASSSESTGPNTEAFF.

This chain links TRBV6-5 with TRBJ1-1; D unclear. This CDR3 contains 15 residues. The germline CDR1 and CDR2 sequences are MNHEY and SVGAGI. V was clipped by 4 bases and J by 9 bases, with 21 bases between them. CDR3 region: CASSSNPSALVKAFF. Here the CDR3 DNA reads TGTGCCAGCAGTTCAAACCCGAGCGCCCTGGTTAAAGCTTTCTTT.

V usage is TRBV19 and J usage is TRBJ1-5; TRBD1 matches 7 bases. Looked up from germline, CDR1 is LNHDA and CDR2 is SQIVND (reference sequence). This CDR3 has 14 residues. V was clipped by 6 bases and J by 3 bases; unmatched bases: 5. CDR3 amino acids: CASRQTGSNQPQHF. DNA for the CDR3: TGTGCCAGTAGGCAGACAGGGTCCAATCAGCCCCAGCATTTT.

The rearrangement links TRBV4-3 to TRBJ2-3; TRBD2 matches 15 bases. With V trimmed by 3 bases and J by 3 bases, 1 base remained unmatched. This CDR3 contains 16 residues. CDR1 is LGHNA and CDR2 is YSLEER in the germline V gene. CDR3 sequence reads: CASSQGLAGGTDTQYF. As DNA, the CDR3 is TGCGCCAGCAGCCAGGGACTAGCGGGGGGTACAGATACGCAGTATTTT.

This clone was recorded once. J is TRBJ1-1 and V is TRBV4-2; D is undetermined. The V gene's germline CDR1 is LGHNA and CDR2 YNFKEQ. The germline V and J ends were trimmed by 0 bases and 1 base, with 12 bases remaining between them. CDR3 size: 16 residues. Here the CDR3 DNA reads TGTGCCAGCAGCCAAGATCAGACGCGCGGGAACACTGAAGCTTTCTTT. This gives the protein CASSQDQTRGNTEAFF.

This chain links TRBV4-3 with TRBJ1-1, with no clear D. V was trimmed by 2 bases and J by 3 bases, leaving 10 bases between them. The germline V gene encodes CDR1 LGHNA and CDR2 YSLEER. The CDR3 length is 14 residues. The CDR3 region is CASSQLGVDTEAFF. DNA for the CDR3: TGCGCCAGCAGCCAACTTGGGGTGGACACTGAAGCTTTCTTT.

The chain employs TRBV19 and TRBJ2-7; perhaps D is TRBD1 or TRBD2 (6 bases each). The CDR3 loop spans 14 amino acids. The V and J ends lost 4 bases and 2 bases respectively, with 12 bases between them. CDR1 and CDR2 (germline): LNHDA, SQIVND (reference sequence). In nucleotides, the CDR3 is TGTGCCAGTAGTAGCGCCGGGGGCCCCTACGAGCAGTACTTC. As protein: CASSSAGGPYEQYF.

This clone was recorded once. V gene TRBV7-9 combines with J gene TRBJ2-7; D is perhaps TRBD1 or TRBD2 (5 bases each). Germline CDR1 reads SEHNR; CDR2 reads FQNEAQ (reference sequence). V lost 0 bases and J 5 bases, leaving 11 bases between the germline ends. CDR3 length: 14 amino acids. The CDR3 DNA sequence: TGTGCCAGCAGCTTAGCGTCGGGGACCCACGAGCAGTACTTC. Protein product: CASSLASGTHEQYF.

The chain uses TRBV2 and TRBJ2-3; perhaps TRBD1 as D (6 bases). Per the germline V gene, CDR1 is SNHLY and CDR2 is FYNNEI. With 4 bases removed from V and 0 bases from J, the gap between germline ends came to 14 bases. This CDR3 is built from 16 residues. The CDR3 sequence: CASSGQAATSTDTQYF. The DNA of the CDR3 is TGTGCCAGCAGTGGACAGGCCGCTACTAGCACAGATACGCAGTATTTT.

This chain joins TRBV12-5 and TRBJ1-2; maybe TRBD1 (5 bases). V lost 8 bases and J lost 8, with 24 bases in between. Germline V CDR1 and CDR2: LGHNT, FRNRAP. There are 15 residues in the CDR3. The CDR3 loop is CASSPRLQEHRGYTF. The CDR3 coding sequence is TGTGCTAGTAGCCCACGACTACAGGAGCATAGGGGCTACACCTTC.

V gene TRBV5-4 combines with J gene TRBJ2-5; TRBD2 agrees at 9 bases. The CDR3 has 16 residues. V trimming: 3 bases; J trimming: 5 bases; junction bases outside the gene matches: 11. Germline V gene sequence: CDR1 SGHNT, CDR2 YYREEE (reference sequence). CDR3 DNA: TGTGCCAGCAGCTCCCGGAAGCGGGGGGCCGGGGAGACCCAGTACTTC. This gives the protein CASSSRKRGAGETQYF.